Sequencing of this T cell receptor (beta chain) was carried out in a study of control samples from healthy donors and cancer patients. The method was immunoSEQ multiplex PCR; TCRdb's version includes in-frame clones alone and lacks a portion of them. The data hold some 150,000 clones, with just under 95% observed a single time. Germline lookup yields CDR1 LNHDA and CDR2 SQIVND (reference sequence). V lost 3 bases and J 7 bases, leaving 18 bases between the germline ends. This CDR3 spans 15 amino acids. The TCR comes from a woman aged 55-69 years in good health. The J gene is TRBJ1-2, the V gene TRBV19; no clear D. The specimen sequenced was blood. CDR3 region: CASSIFLSPTFGYTF. CDR3 coding DNA: TGTGCCAGTAGTATTTTCCTGTCTCCAACTTTTGGCTACACCTTC. Looking up the rest from reference TRBV19 and TRBJ1-2 gives the full variable domain: DGGITQSPKYLFRKEGQNVTLSCEQNLNHDAMYWYRQDPGQGLRLIYYSQIVNDFQKGDIAEGYSVSREKKESFPLTVTSAQKNPTAFYLCASSIFLSPTFGYTFGSGTRLTVV.